These 18 T cell receptor beta chains were sequenced from one sample in a study of T cells expressing NK-cell markers. No DNA is given; TCRdb re-called the 5' RACE reads and lists each CDR3 protein once. The sample holds over 250,000 distinct CDR3 sequences. Sequencing was done on a sample of blood T cells: a sorted CD56 or NKG2C T cell subset, CD4+ or CD8+ T cells, or bulk PBMC T cells (not recorded which). These receptors originate from a woman aged 18 to 75 in good health.

The chain couples TRBV12-3 or TRBV12-4 to TRBJ2-1; TCRdb lists TRBD1, though no DNA is available to test this call. The CDR3 length is 15 residues. The CDR3 is CASTIDGGGHNEQFF.

The chain carries TRBV7-3 and TRBJ2-3; there is no DNA to check the TCRdb D call of TRBD1. The CDR3 runs to 16 residues. The germline V gene encodes CDR1 SGHTA and CDR2 FQGTGA. CDR3 in amino acids: CASSANPGVSTDTQYF.

V usage is TRBV5-4 and J usage is TRBJ2-1; TCRdb indicates TRBD2, and absent DNA this call remains unverified. Germline CDR1 SGHNT, CDR2 YYREEE (reference sequence). This CDR3 has 16 residues. CDR3: CASSPGGLAGVSEQFF.

The chain is built from TRBV7-9 and TRBJ1-2. Looked up from germline, CDR1 is SEHNR and CDR2 is FQNEAQ (reference sequence). This CDR3 spans 13 amino acids. The CDR3 here is CASSLGAVGGYTF.

The chain links TRBV7-2 to TRBJ2-1. The CDR3 totals 15 residues. CDR1 SGHTA and CDR2 FQGNSA come from the germline V gene. The CDR3 sequence: CASSLGTGPNNEQFF.

CDR3: CASSLGPGNTIYF. The V gene is TRBV5-4, the J gene TRBJ1-3. This CDR3 spans 13 amino acids. Germline assignment: CDR1 SGHNT and CDR2 YYREEE (reference sequence).

CDR3 protein: CSALRGGGNYGYTF. J is TRBJ1-2 and V is TRBV20-1; the D call of TRBD1 rests on TCRdb alone, since no DNA is present to check it. Germline assignment: CDR1 DFQATT and CDR2 SNEGSKA (reference sequence). The CDR3 is 14 residues long.

This rearrangement joins TRBV7-2 to TRBJ1-1; TCRdb returns TRBD1, unconfirmable since there is no DNA. Germline V CDR1 and CDR2: SGHTA, FQGNSA. The CDR3 has 15 amino acids. CDR3 in amino acids: CASSLGPSLNTEAFF.

The rearrangement joins TRBV20-1 to TRBJ2-7; TCRdb's assignment of TRBD2 cannot be checked, as there is no DNA. The germline V gene has CDR1 DFQATT and CDR2 SNEGSKA (reference sequence). CDR3 length: 14 residues. This chain's CDR3 is CSVLEEGRVYEQYF.

The chain employs TRBV11-2 and TRBJ2-7; no DNA is available, so the TRBD1 call from TCRdb remains unchecked. The CDR3 is 15 amino acids. Germline CDR1 SGHAT, CDR2 FQNNGV. The CDR3 sequence is CASSLGPGRKDEQYF.

V gene TRBV7-8 combines with J gene TRBJ2-1. This CDR3 is 12 amino acids long. Per the germline V gene, CDR1 is SGHVS and CDR2 is FQNEAQ. The CDR3 loop is CASSHTRNEQFF.

This chain links TRBV7-2 with TRBJ1-2. CDR1 is SGHTA, CDR2 FQGNSA, per germline. CDR3 length: 13 residues. This CDR3 reads CASSFSGNYGYTF.

The CDR3 region is CSAPGQGSNEKLFF. The rearrangement links TRBV20-1 to TRBJ1-4; the TCRdb D gene call, TRBD1, has no DNA to confirm it. The CDR3 runs 14 residues. In germline, CDR1 is DFQATT, CDR2 SNEGSKA (reference sequence).

The chain employs TRBV20-1 and TRBJ1-2. CDR3 size: 12 residues. Per the germline V gene, CDR1 is DFQATT and CDR2 is SNEGSKA (reference sequence). CDR3 region: CSASVDNYGYTF.

The chain has TRBV18 and TRBJ2-7. The CDR3 runs 14 residues. The germline V gene encodes CDR1 KGHSH and CDR2 LQKENI. CDR3 loop: CASSPLGSSYEQYF.

V gene TRBV21-1 combines with J gene TRBJ2-1; lacking DNA, the TRBD2 call made by TCRdb goes unchecked. TRBV21-1 is flagged as a pseudogene. The CDR3 covers 17 residues. The CDR3 loop reads CASSKDPSGVSYNGQFF.

The chain employs TRBV6-2 or TRBV6-3 and TRBJ1-1; checking the TCRdb D call of TRBD1 is not possible without DNA. The germline V gene has CDR1 MNHEY and CDR2 SVGEGT. There are 14 residues in the CDR3. The CDR3 reads CASSYPGMRTEAFF.

CDR3 sequence: CASSLDSFEAFF. The chain recombines TRBV7-2 with TRBJ1-1. Looked up from germline, CDR1 is SGHTA and CDR2 is FQGNSA. The CDR3 is made up of 12 amino acids.